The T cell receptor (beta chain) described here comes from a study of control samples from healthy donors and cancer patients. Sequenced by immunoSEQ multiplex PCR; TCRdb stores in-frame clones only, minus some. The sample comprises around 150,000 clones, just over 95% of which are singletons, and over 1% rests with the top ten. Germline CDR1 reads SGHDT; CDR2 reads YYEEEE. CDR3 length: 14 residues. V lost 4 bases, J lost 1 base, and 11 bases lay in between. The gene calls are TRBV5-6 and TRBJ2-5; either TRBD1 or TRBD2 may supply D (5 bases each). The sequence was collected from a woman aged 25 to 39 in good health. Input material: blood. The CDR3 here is CASSTGTVQETQYF. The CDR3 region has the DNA TGTGCCAGCAGCACGGGGACGGTCCAAGAGACCCAGTACTTC.